This T cell receptor beta chain was documented in a study of Tregs in tolerant kidney transplant recipients. TCRdb's copy holds only in-frame clones and misses some; the assay was immunoSEQ multiplex PCR. The sample gives some 90,000 clones, around 90% of which show up once; over 3.5% is in the top ten. Losses at the gene ends were 5 bases for V and 7 bases for J; bases not matched to a gene: 13. This CDR3 has 15 residues. The germline V gene encodes CDR1 LNHDA and CDR2 SQIVND (reference sequence). This TCR derives from a human donor in good health. The sample comprised CD8+ T cells from blood. The chain employs TRBV19 and TRBJ2-7; TRBD1 matches 8 bases. The CDR3 spells CASSPRQGTLEEQYF. The CDR3, as DNA: TGTGCCAGTAGTCCGCGACAGGGGACCTTGGAGGAGCAGTACTTC.